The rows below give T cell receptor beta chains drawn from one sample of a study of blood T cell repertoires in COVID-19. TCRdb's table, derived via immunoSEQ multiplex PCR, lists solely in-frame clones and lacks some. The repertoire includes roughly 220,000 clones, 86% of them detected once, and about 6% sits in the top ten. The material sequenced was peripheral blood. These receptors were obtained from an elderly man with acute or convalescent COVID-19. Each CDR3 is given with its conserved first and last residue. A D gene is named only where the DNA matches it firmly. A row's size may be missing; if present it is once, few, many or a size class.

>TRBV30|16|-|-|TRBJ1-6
TGTGCCTGGAGTGAAGGGACAAGAAGAAATAATTCACCCCTCCACTTT
CAWSEGTRRNNSPLHF
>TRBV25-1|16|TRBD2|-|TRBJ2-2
TGTGCCAGCAGTGAACCCTGGACTAGCGACACCGGGGAGCTGTTTTTT
CASSEPWTSDTGELFF
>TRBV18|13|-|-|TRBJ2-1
TGTGCCAGCTCACCTAGTTTAGCCCGGGAGCAGTTCTTC
CASSPSLAREQFF
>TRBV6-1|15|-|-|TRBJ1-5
TGTGCCAGCAGTGAAGCTCCCTGGGGCGAGACGCCCCAGCATTTT
CASSEAPWGETPQHF
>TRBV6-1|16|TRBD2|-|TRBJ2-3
TGTGCCAGCAGTGAAACTAGCGGGAGTAGGACAGATACGCAGTATTTT
CASSETSGSRTDTQYF
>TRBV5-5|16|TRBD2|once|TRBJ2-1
TGTGCCAGCAGCTTGGTTGCTAGCGGGAGGATTGGTGAGCAGTTCTTC
CASSLVASGRIGEQFF
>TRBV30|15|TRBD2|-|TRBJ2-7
TGTGCCTGGAGTCCCGGTAGCGGGAGTTACTACGAGCAGTACTTC
CAWSPGSGSYYEQYF
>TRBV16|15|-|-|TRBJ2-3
TGTGCCAGCAGCCAACGCGATCAGGGTCGGGATACGCAGTATTTT
CASSQRDQGRDTQYF
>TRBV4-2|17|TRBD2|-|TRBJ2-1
TGTGCCAGCAGCCAAGATCTAGCTAGCGGCTCCTACAATGAGCAGTTCTTC
CASSQDLASGSYNEQFF
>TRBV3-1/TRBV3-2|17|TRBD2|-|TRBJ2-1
TGTGCCAGCAGCGCCGGCTCGGGGCTAGCGGGAAGGGATGAGCAGTTCTTC
CASSAGSGLAGRDEQFF
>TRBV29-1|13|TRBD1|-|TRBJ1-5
TGCAGCGTCGGGACAGGAGCCTACCAGCCCCAGCATTTT
CSVGTGAYQPQHF
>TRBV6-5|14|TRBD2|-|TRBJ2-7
TGTGCCAGCAGTTACTCTCTAGCGGGAGACGAGCAGTACTTC
CASSYSLAGDEQYF
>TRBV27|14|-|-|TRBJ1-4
TGTGCCAGCAGGTCAGGGTTTGGGGATGAAAAACTGTTTTTT
CASRSGFGDEKLFF
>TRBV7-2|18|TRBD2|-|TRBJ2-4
TGTGCCAGCAGCTTAGCCCGGACTAGCGTGACGTCCCATGAACGGCAGTACTTC
CASSLARTSVTSHERQYF
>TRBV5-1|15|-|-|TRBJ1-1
TGCGCCAGCAGCTCCTTACAGGGAGTGAACACTGAAGCTTTCTTT
CASSSLQGVNTEAFF
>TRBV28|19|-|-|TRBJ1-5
TGTGCCAGCAGTTTCTGGTCAGGGGAAGCTCTTGGTCTTAATCAGCCCCAGCATTTT
CASSFWSGEALGLNQPQHF
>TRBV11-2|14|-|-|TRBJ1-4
TGTGCCAGCAGCCTGTCCTCAACTAATGAAAAACTGTTTTTT
CASSLSSTNEKLFF
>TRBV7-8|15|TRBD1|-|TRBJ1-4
TGTGCCAGCAGCTTAGGTGCAGGGGGTAATGAAAAACTGTTTTTT
CASSLGAGGNEKLFF
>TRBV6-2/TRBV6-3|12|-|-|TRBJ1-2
TGTGCCAGCAGTTACCAACAGGGCGGCTACACCTTC
CASSYQQGGYTF
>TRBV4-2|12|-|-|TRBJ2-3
TGTGCCAGCAGCCAAGAGGGCTATTCGCAGTATTTT
CASSQEGYSQYF
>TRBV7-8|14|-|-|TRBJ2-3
TGTGCCAGCAGCCAGGGTCCCGCGGGAGATACGCAGTATTTT
CASSQGPAGDTQYF
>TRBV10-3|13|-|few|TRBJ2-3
TGTGCCATCTCTAGTGGTGGCACAGATACGCAGTATTTT
CAISSGGTDTQYF
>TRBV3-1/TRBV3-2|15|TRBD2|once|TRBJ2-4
TGTGCCAGCAGCCCGCGGACTAGCGGGAGAATAGATCAGTACTTC
CASSPRTSGRIDQYF
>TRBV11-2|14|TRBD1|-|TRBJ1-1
TGTGCCAGCAGCGCGAGGGACAGGGCCACTGAAGCTTTCTTT
CASSARDRATEAFF
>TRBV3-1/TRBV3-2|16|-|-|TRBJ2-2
TGTGCCAGCAGCCACTTAGGCGGGGCGAACACCGGGGAGCTGTTTTTT
CASSHLGGANTGELFF
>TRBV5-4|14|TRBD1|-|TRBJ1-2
TGTGCCAGCAGCTGGGGACAGACTCGGGGGGGCTACACCTTC
CASSWGQTRGGYTF
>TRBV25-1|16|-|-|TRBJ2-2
TGTGCCAGCAGTCCCTTTGGGACAAAGAACACCGGGGAGCTGTTTTTT
CASSPFGTKNTGELFF
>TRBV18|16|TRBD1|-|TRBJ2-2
TGTGCCAGCTCACAGGGGGCGCAACGGAACACCGGGGAGCTGTTTTTT
CASSQGAQRNTGELFF
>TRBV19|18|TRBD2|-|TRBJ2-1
TGTGCCAGTAGACGCGGACTAGCGGGCGGGAGCTCCTACAATGAGCAGTTCTTC
CASRRGLAGGSSYNEQFF
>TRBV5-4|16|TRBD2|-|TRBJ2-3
TGTGCCAGCAGCTTCTCTGGCGGGAGACGCACAGATACGCAGTATTTT
CASSFSGGRRTDTQYF
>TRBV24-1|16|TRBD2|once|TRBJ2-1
TGTGCCACCAGTCGTAGCGGGAGTGAGTCCTACAATGAGCAGTTCTTC
CATSRSGSESYNEQFF
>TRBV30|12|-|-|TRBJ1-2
TGTGCCTGGAGTGGACAGGCCCGGGGCTACACCTTC
CAWSGQARGYTF
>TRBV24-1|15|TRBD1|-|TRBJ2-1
TGTGCCACCAGTGATTGGGACAGGGGGCCTAATGAGCAGTTCTTC
CATSDWDRGPNEQFF
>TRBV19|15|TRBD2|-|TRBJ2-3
TGTGCCAGTATCGCCGGGGGGGCAAGCACAGATACGCAGTATTTT
CASIAGGASTDTQYF
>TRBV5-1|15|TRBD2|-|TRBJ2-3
TGCGCCAGCAGCTTGCTAGCGGGAGTTGCTGATACGCAGTATTTT
CASSLLAGVADTQYF
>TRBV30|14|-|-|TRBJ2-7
TGTGCCTGGAGTGTACTCGCTGGGCCCTACGAGCAGTACTTC
CAWSVLAGPYEQYF
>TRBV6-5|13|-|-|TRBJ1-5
TGTGCCAGCAGCCTTACAGGGAATCAGCCCCAGCATTTT
CASSLTGNQPQHF
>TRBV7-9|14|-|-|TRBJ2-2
TGTGCCAGCAGCTTAGTCGGAGCCACCGGGGAGCTGTTTTTT
CASSLVGATGELFF
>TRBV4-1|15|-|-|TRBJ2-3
TGCGCCAGCAGCCAAGCGGACTCCCGAGCAGATACGCAGTATTTT
CASSQADSRADTQYF
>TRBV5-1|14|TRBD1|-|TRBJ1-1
TGCGCCAGCAGCCTCAGGGGGCAGGACACTGAAGCTTTCTTT
CASSLRGQDTEAFF
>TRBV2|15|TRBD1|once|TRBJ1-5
TGTGCCAGCAGTGATTCAGGGGGCAACTATCAGCCCCAGCATTTT
CASSDSGGNYQPQHF
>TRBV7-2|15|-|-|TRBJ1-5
TGTGCCAGCAGCTTAGTCCCGGGTTGGAATCAGCCCCAGCATTTT
CASSLVPGWNQPQHF
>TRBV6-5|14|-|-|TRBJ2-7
TGTGCCAGCAGAAAACGGGACACAGCCTACGAGCAGTACTTC
CASRKRDTAYEQYF
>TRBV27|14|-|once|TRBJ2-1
TGTGCCAGCAGGCCACTCGAGACCTACAATGAGCAGTTCTTC
CASRPLETYNEQFF
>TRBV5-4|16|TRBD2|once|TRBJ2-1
TGTGCCAGCAGCGTAGGGACTAGCGGGACCTACAATGAGCAGTTCTTC
CASSVGTSGTYNEQFF
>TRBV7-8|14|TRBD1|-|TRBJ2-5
TGTGCCAGCAGCCCCCGGGACAGGCAAGAGACCCAGTACTTC
CASSPRDRQETQYF
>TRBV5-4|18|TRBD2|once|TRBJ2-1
TGTGCCAGCAGGCGGGGCCCTGAGGCTAGCGGGACTTTGAGTGAGCAGTTCTTC
CASRRGPEASGTLSEQFF
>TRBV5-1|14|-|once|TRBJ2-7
TGCGCCAGCAGCTCCTCGACAGGATCCTACGAGCAGTACTTC
CASSSSTGSYEQYF
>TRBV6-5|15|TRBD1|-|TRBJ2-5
TGTGCCAGCTTCTCGAGACAGGGGAGTTCAGGGACCCAGTACTTC
CASFSRQGSSGTQYF
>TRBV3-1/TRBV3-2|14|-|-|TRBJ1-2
TGTGCCAGCAGCCAAGGGGCCAGGGTTAGTGGCTACACCTTC
CASSQGARVSGYTF
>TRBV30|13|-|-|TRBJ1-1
TGTGCCTGGAATAAGGGGCAGAAAACTGAAGCTTTCTTT
CAWNKGQKTEAFF
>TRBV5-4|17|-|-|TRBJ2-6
TGTGCCAGCAGCCTAAATGCCCGGAGCTCTGGGGCCAACGTCCTGACTTTC
CASSLNARSSGANVLTF
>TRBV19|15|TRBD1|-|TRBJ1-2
TGTGCCAGTAGTCCCGGGACAGGGACAAACTATGGCTACACCTTC
CASSPGTGTNYGYTF
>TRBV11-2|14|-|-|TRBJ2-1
TGTGCCAGCAGCATACGACAGTCCTACAATGAGCAGTTCTTC
CASSIRQSYNEQFF
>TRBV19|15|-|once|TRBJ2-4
TGTGCCAGTAGTGCGGACGGGGTAGCCAAAAACATTCAGTACTTC
CASSADGVAKNIQYF